A selection of T cell receptor beta chains follows, all from one sample in a study of regulatory T cells in long-lasting Graves disease. TCRdb re-called the multiplex PCR reads with MiXCR, one entry per CDR3 protein. The data hold some 450,000 distinct CDR3 sequences, with about 20% observed a single time. The sequences come from peripheral blood mononuclear cells (PBMCs), collected when the disease was refractory, from a patient treated with antithyroid drugs. All receptors come from a female donor with Graves disease. Both conserved end residues are part of each CDR3. D genes are given only for firm matches. Clone sizes are given selectively: once, few, many, or a class where the clone is expanded.

D gene	clone size	V gene	J gene	CDR3 DNA	CDR3 protein
TRBD1	-	TRBV5-1	TRBJ2-7	TGCGCCAGCAGCTTACTAATCGGGACAGGGGATTCCTACGAGCAGTACTTC	CASSLLIGTGDSYEQYF
-	few	TRBV6-1	TRBJ2-4	TGTGCCAGCATTTCAGGCTGGGACATTCAGTACTTC	CASISGWDIQYF
-	many	TRBV28	TRBJ1-4	TGTGCCATCGGAGGATTGAATGAAAAACTGTTTTTT	CAIGGLNEKLFF
TRBD1	few	TRBV6-1	TRBJ1-1	TGTGCCAGCAGGAAAAGACAGGGAAGTACTGAAGCTTTCTTT	CASRKRQGSTEAFF
TRBD2	many	TRBV7-2	TRBJ2-7	TGTGCCAGCAGCTCTCGACTAGCGGGAGCGGGCGAGCAGTACTTC	CASSSRLAGAGEQYF
TRBD2	many	TRBV5-5	TRBJ2-7	TGTGCCAGCAGCCAAACTAGCGACGATTCCTACGAGCAGTACTTC	CASSQTSDDSYEQYF
TRBD2	few	TRBV5-1	TRBJ2-1	TGCGCCAGCAGCCCACTGACTAGCGGGAAAAATGAGCAGTTCTTC	CASSPLTSGKNEQFF
-	-	TRBV19	TRBJ2-2	TGTGCCAGACCCACCCGTTCCCGAAACACCGGGGAGCTGTTTTTT	CARPTRSRNTGELFF
-	few	TRBV4-1	TRBJ2-2	TGCGCCAGCAGCCCGGTAAAACAGGCCGGGGAGCTGTTTTTT	CASSPVKQAGELFF
TRBD2	many	TRBV20-1	TRBJ2-5	TGCAGTGCTAGGAGACTAGCGGGAGGGCCGCCGGAGACCCAGTACTTC	CSARRLAGGPPETQYF
TRBD2	few	TRBV4-2	TRBJ2-3	TGTGCCAGCAGCCAAGATCCACTAGCGATGAGCACAGATACGCAGTATTTT	CASSQDPLAMSTDTQYF
TRBD1	few	TRBV10-3	TRBJ1-1	TGTGCCACAAGGACAGGGAGGCACACTGAAGCTTTCTTT	CATRTGRHTEAFF
TRBD1	-	TRBV7-9	TRBJ1-1	TGTGCCAGCAGTCAACAGGGGGGACCATCGGAAGCTTTCTTT	CASSQQGGPSEAFF
-	-	TRBV7-9	TRBJ2-1	TGTGCCAGCAGCTTAGGTCGGGATATCAATGAGCAGTTCTTC	CASSLGRDINEQFF
TRBD1	many	TRBV18	TRBJ1-1	TGTGCCAGCTCGAGACAGGGGTACACTGAAGCTTTCTTT	CASSRQGYTEAFF
-	-	TRBV20-1	TRBJ2-1	TGCAGTGCTGGCAGAGGGTATGGGTCCTACAATGAGCAGTTCTTC	CSAGRGYGSYNEQFF
-	-	TRBV3-1	TRBJ2-7	TGTGCCAGCAGCCCATCGGCCCTCTTGAACGAGCAGTACTTC	CASSPSALLNEQYF
TRBD1	-	TRBV20-1	TRBJ1-2	TGCAGTGCTTTCACAGGGGGCAACTTCTATGGCTACACCTTC	CSAFTGGNFYGYTF
-	-	TRBV7-8	TRBJ2-7	TGTGCCAGCGGGGGATCTTACGAGCAGTACTTC	CASGGSYEQYF
-	-	TRBV12-3/TRBV12-4	TRBJ1-1	TGTGCCAGCAGTTTCGGTTCGTGGCTAAGGGAGAACACTGAAGCTTTCTTT	CASSFGSWLRENTEAFF
-	few	TRBV9	TRBJ2-5	TGTGCCAGCAGCAGGCAGACAAACCAAGAGACCCAGTACTTC	CASSRQTNQETQYF
-	many	TRBV29-1	TRBJ2-4	TGCAGCGTTGTAGGGTTTAACATTCAGTACTTC	CSVVGFNIQYF
-	few	TRBV29-1	TRBJ1-2	TGCAGCGCCACAGACCGGGAGGACGATTATGGCTACACCTTC	CSATDREDDYGYTF
TRBD2	few	TRBV19	TRBJ2-7	TGTGCCAGTAGTGATTTTGCTAGCGGGGACCCCTACGAGCAGTACTTC	CASSDFASGDPYEQYF
TRBD1	many	TRBV27	TRBJ1-1	TGTGCCAGCAGTCCACTGACAGGGATGAACACTGAAGCTTTCTTT	CASSPLTGMNTEAFF
TRBD1	many	TRBV28	TRBJ1-2	TGTGCCAGCAGTTCCTTGATCCGCGGGACAGGGTACTATGGCTACACCTTC	CASSSLIRGTGYYGYTF
-	many	TRBV2	TRBJ1-4	TGTGCCAGCAGTGAGTGGCGGGCTGAAGATGAAAAACTGTTTTTT	CASSEWRAEDEKLFF
TRBD1	many	TRBV14	TRBJ2-7	TGTGCCAGCAGCCTCGACAGGGGGAGTGAGCAGTACTTC	CASSLDRGSEQYF
-	few	TRBV30	TRBJ2-2	TGTGCCTGGAGTGTAATGCGGAACACCGGGGAGCTGTTTTTT	CAWSVMRNTGELFF
TRBD2	-	TRBV6-2/TRBV6-3	TRBJ2-7	TGTGCCAGCAGAAGCCTGACTAGCGGGAGGGGGTACGAGCAGTACTTC	CASRSLTSGRGYEQYF
TRBD2	-	TRBV20-1	TRBJ2-3	TGCAGTGCTAGACCACTAGCGGGAGGTTTCTCCTACGATACGCAGTATTTT	CSARPLAGGFSYDTQYF
-	few	TRBV30	TRBJ1-1	TGTGCCTGGAGCGGTCGACAGAACACTGAAGCTTTCTTT	CAWSGRQNTEAFF
-	many	TRBV3-1	TRBJ1-5	TGTGCCAGCAGCCAAGAGGGGGGAGGTCCCAATCAGCCCCAGCATTTT	CASSQEGGGPNQPQHF
-	-	TRBV29-1	TRBJ1-6	TGCAGCGTTGACCCGACAGGAGTATTTAATTCACCCCTCCACTTT	CSVDPTGVFNSPLHF
-	-	TRBV7-9	TRBJ1-1	TGTGCCAGCAGCTTAGGGGTAGGGGGGGATGATGAAGCTTTCTTT	CASSLGVGGDDEAFF
-	-	TRBV10-3	TRBJ1-1	TGTGCCATCAGTGAAGGCCTGGCTGAAGCTTTCTTT	CAISEGLAEAFF
-	once	TRBV27	TRBJ1-2	TGTGCCAGCAGTCCGGGGGACGAAACCAGCCCCTATGGCTACACCTTC	CASSPGDETSPYGYTF
-	many	TRBV19	TRBJ1-5	TGTGCCAGTAGTTTTATCAGGGTTTCAGATTATAGCAATCAGCCCCAGCATTTT	CASSFIRVSDYSNQPQHF